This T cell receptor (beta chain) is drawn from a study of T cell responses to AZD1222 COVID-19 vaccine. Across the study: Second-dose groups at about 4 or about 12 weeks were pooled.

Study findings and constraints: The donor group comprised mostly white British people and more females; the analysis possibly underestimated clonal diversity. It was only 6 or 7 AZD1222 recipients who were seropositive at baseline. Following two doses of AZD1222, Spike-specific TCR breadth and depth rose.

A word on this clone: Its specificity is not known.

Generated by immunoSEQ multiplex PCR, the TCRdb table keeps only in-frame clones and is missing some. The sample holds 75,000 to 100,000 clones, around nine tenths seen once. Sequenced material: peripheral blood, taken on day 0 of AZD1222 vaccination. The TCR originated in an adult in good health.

The CDR3 loop is CATSQGGETQYF. CDR3 DNA sequence: TGTGCCACCAGCCAAGGGGGGGAGACCCAGTACTTC. The genes are TRBV15 and TRBJ2-5, with D perhaps being TRBD1 or TRBD2 (6 bases each). V shed 5 bases and J shed 5 bases, with 9 bases lying between them. The CDR3 length is 12 residues. Germline lookup yields CDR1 LNHNV and CDR2 YYDKDF (reference sequence).